This TCR beta chain was documented in a study of blood T cell repertoires in COVID-19. On the study more broadly: Nucleic acid was either cDNA or gDNA, and it came from T cells, B-cell-depleted T cells, or PBMCs.

This CDR3 region has 18 residues. Germline V CDR1 and CDR2: PRHDT, FYEKMQ (reference sequence). Trimming shortened V by 0 bases and J by 1 base, and 16 bases separated the two germline ends. In the authors' workflow: Quantification of nucleated cells was approximated via reference gene primer amplification. The method was immunoSEQ multiplex PCR; TCRdb's version includes in-frame clones alone and lacks a portion of them. The D gene and trimming were derived from the DNA, and the V and J assignments and clone size from that table. The sample has tens of thousands of clones, around 69% seen once. The chain links TRBV13 to TRBJ2-1; D is possibly TRBD2 (6 bases). This clonotype originated in a man aged 70 or older with active or convalescent COVID-19. The material sequenced was peripheral blood. The CDR3 region has the DNA TGTGCCAGCAGCTTAGGCGGTATTCTGCGGGGTTCCTACAATGAGCAGTTCTTC. It codes for CASSLGGILRGSYNEQFF.